The present T cell receptor beta chain was sequenced within a study of Tregs in tolerant kidney transplant recipients. Whole-study context: The nonmyeloablative bone marrow transplants came from related graft donors, with transient mixed chimerism.

V lost 6 bases, J lost 4 bases, and 4 bases stayed unmatched. Germline V gene lookup returns CDR1 SEHNR and CDR2 FQNEAQ (reference sequence). The CDR3 totals 15 residues. This table comes from immunoSEQ multiplex PCR, and its TCRdb copy is limited to in-frame clones, with some not included. The sample has 60,000 to 95,000 clones, less than 98% seen once. The chain employs TRBV7-9 and TRBJ2-3, with 13 bases matching TRBD2. The source material was CD4+ T cells from blood, sampled before the transplant. The receptor was derived from a human donor who received a combined kidney and bone marrow transplant. This CDR3 reads CASRTSGGAADTQYF. The CDR3 DNA follows: TGTGCCAGCAGAACTAGCGGGGGGGCGGCAGATACGCAGTATTTT.